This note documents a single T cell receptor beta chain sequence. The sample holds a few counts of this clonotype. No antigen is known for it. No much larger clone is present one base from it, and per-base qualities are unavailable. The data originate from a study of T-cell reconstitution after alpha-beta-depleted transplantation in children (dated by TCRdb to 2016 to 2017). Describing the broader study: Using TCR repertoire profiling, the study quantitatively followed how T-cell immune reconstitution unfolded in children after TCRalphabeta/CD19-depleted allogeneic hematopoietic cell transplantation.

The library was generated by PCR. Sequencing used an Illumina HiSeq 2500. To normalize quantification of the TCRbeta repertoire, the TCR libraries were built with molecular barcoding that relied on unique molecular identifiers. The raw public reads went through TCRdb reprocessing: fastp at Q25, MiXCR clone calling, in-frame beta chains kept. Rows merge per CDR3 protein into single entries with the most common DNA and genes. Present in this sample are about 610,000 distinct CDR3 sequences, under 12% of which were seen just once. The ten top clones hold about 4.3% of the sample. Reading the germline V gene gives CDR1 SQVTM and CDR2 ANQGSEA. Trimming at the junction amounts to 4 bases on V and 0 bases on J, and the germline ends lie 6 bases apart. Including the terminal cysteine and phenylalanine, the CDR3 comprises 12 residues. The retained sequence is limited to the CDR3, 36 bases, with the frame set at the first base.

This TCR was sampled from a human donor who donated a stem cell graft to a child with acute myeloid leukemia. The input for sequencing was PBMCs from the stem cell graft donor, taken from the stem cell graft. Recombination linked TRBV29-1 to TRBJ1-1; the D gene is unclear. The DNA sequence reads TGCAGCGTTGCCAACATGAACACTGAAGCTTTCTTT. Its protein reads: CSVANMNTEAFF.